Following are 5 T cell receptor beta chains from one sample sequenced in a study of Graves' ophthalmopathy and Graves' hyperthyroidism. The sequenced template was RNA, covering the TCR beta CDR3 region. RT-PCR with HTBI primers came first, then second-round multiplex PCR. TCRdb reprocessed the multiplex PCR reads with MiXCR, giving one entry per CDR3 protein. The repertoire includes about 1.1 million distinct CDR3 sequences, roughly 35% of them detected once, and roughly 11% sits in the top ten. The sequenced material came from peripheral blood or thyroid tissue (not recorded which). The receptors stem from an adult man with Graves' hyperthyroidism.

This clonotype was observed a handful of times. The CDR3 bases are TGTGCCACCAGCAGAGATCCCGGAGAAAAACTGTTTTTT. Translation: CATSRDPGEKLFF. This chain connects TRBV15 to TRBJ1-4, with D unresolved. CDR1 LNHNV and CDR2 YYDKDF come from the germline V gene (reference sequence). The CDR3 is 13 amino acids. V was clipped by 0 bases and J by 8 bases, with 7 bases between them. Combining the CDR3 with reference TRBV15 and TRBJ1-4 gives the whole variable domain DAMVIQNPRYQVTQFGKPVTLSCSQTLNHNVMYWYQQKSSQAPKLLFHYYDKDFNNEADTPDNFQSRRPNTSFCFLDIRSPGLGDTAMYLCATSRDPGEKLFFGSGTQLSVL.

This clonotype was seen at least ten times. The CDR3 spells CASSAEFSGELFF. Written as DNA, the CDR3 is TGTGCCAGCAGCGCCGAATTTTCCGGGGAGCTGTTTTTT. J is TRBJ2-2 and V is TRBV7-6, with unresolved D. V shed 5 bases and J shed 6 bases, with 10 bases lying between them. Germline loops: CDR1 SGHVS, CDR2 FNYEAQ. The CDR3 consists of 13 residues.

This clonotype has only a few counts. The J gene is TRBJ2-5, the V gene TRBV10-3; 7 bases are shared with TRBD2. Germline loops: CDR1 ENHRY, CDR2 SYGVKD. V trimming: 6 bases; J trimming: 10 bases; junction bases outside the gene matches: 11. The CDR3 length is 13 residues. Here the CDR3 DNA reads TGTGCCATCAGCGATGGGGGAGGGGTGAGCCAGTACTTC. Protein: CAISDGGGVSQYF.

The chain carries TRBV3-1 and TRBJ1-1; 10 bases agree with TRBD1. V lost 3 bases and J lost 4; bases outside the gene matches: 14. The CDR3 covers 18 residues. In germline, CDR1 is LGHDT, CDR2 YNNKEL (reference sequence). CDR3 nucleotides: TGTGCCAGCAGCCAGGGCGGGGGACCGGGACAGGGGTTCACTGAAGCTTTCTTT. Translation gives CASSQGGGPGQGFTEAFF.

This clonotype came up many times. V usage is TRBV6-6 and J usage is TRBJ2-7, with 9 positions matching TRBD1. After removal of 5 bases from V and 3 bases from J, the junction contained 2 bases not matched to a gene. This CDR3 has 13 residues. From germline, CDR1 is MNHNY and CDR2 SVGAGI (reference sequence). The chain's CDR3 is CASSGTGHYEQYF. For the CDR3, the DNA is TGTGCCAGCAGTGGGACAGGGCACTACGAGCAGTACTTC.